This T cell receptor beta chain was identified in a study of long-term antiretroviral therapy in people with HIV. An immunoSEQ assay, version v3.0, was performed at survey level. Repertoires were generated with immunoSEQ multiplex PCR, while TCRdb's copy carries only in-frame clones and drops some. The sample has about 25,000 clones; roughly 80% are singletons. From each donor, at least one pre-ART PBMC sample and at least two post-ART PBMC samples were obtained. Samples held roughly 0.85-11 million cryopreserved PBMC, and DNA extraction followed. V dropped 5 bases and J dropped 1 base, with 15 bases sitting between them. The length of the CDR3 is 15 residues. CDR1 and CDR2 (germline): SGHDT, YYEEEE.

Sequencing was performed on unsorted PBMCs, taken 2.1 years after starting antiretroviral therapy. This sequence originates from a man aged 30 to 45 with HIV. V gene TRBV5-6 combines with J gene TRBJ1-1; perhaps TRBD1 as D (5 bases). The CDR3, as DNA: TGTGCCAGCAGTATGGGGTGGGGGGGGAACACTGAAGCTTTCTTT. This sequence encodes CASSMGWGGNTEAFF.